The entry that follows covers one T cell receptor beta chain sequence. The sample belongs to a study of cytomegalovirus exposure and HLA in healthy donors. Trimming took off 4 bases at V and 5 bases at J, with 14 bases between the two ends. Germline V lookup: CDR1 LNHDA, CDR2 SQIVND (reference sequence). This CDR3 region has 15 residues. Sequenced by immunoSEQ multiplex PCR; TCRdb stores in-frame clones only, minus some. This sample has more than 150,000 clones, with 84% found just once. This clonotype originated in a woman younger than 30 in good health and CMV-seropositive. The V and J genes are TRBV19 and TRBJ1-4; D possibly corresponds to TRBD1 (5 bases). Sequenced material: PBMCs. The CDR3 DNA reads as TGTGCCAGTAGTAAGTGGGGGGGACGGAATGAAAAACTGTTTTTT. This translates into CASSKWGGRNEKLFF. The whole variable domain, remainder taken from reference TRBV19 and TRBJ1-4, is DGGITQSPKYLFRKEGQNVTLSCEQNLNHDAMYWYRQDPGQGLRLIYYSQIVNDFQKGDIAEGYSVSREKKESFPLTVTSAQKNPTAFYLCASSKWGGRNEKLFFGSGTQLSVL.